What follows are 6 T cell receptor beta chains derived from one specimen sequenced in a study of cytomegalovirus exposure and HLA in healthy donors. The primer mix had 60 Vbeta and 13 Jbeta primers. Assay used: immunoSEQ multiplex PCR; TCRdb lists only in-frame clones, some missing. This sample carries approximately 280,000 clones, about 87% of them seen once, and the ten largest clones take roughly 2.1%. The material sequenced was PBMCs. These receptors all come from a woman aged 18-35 years in good health and CMV-seronegative.

This clone was seen once. The chain employs TRBV9 and TRBJ2-7, with D possibly matching TRBD2 (5 bases). The CDR3 spans 13 residues. The ends were cut back, 2 bases at V and 3 bases at J, with 9 bases in the middle. Per the germline V gene, CDR1 is SGDLS and CDR2 is YYNGEE. The CDR3 nucleotides are TGTGCCAGCAGCGTTCGGGGTGGCTACGAGCAGTACTTC. Translating gives CASSVRGGYEQYF.

The V and J genes are TRBV30 and TRBJ2-3, with unresolved D. Germline-derived CDR1 and CDR2 are GTSNPN and SVGIG (reference sequence). V was pared by 0 bases and J by 0 bases, with 7 bases between. The CDR3 loop spans 14 amino acids. The CDR3 DNA follows: TGTGCCTGGAGTGTACACCTGAGCACAGATACGCAGTATTTT. As protein: CAWSVHLSTDTQYF.

As DNA, the CDR3 is TGTGCCAGCAGACGACCCCAGGGGGAAGGCTACACCTTC. It yields the protein CASRRPQGEGYTF. The V and J genes are TRBV6-5 and TRBJ1-2; TRBD1 agrees at 7 bases. The CDR3 is 13 amino acids. Germline trimming cut 6 bases from V and 8 bases from J; bases unmatched to any gene: 9. Germline V gene lookup returns CDR1 MNHEY and CDR2 SVGAGI.

This clone was detected only a few times. V gene TRBV6-6 combines with J gene TRBJ2-7; 8 bases line up with TRBD1. CDR1 and CDR2 from the germline V gene are MNHNY and SVGAGI (reference sequence). The CDR3 contains 15 residues. Losses at the gene ends were 2 bases for V and 2 bases for J; bases not matched to a gene: 5. As DNA, the CDR3 is TGTGCCAGCAGTTACCGGGACAGGACGGCCTACGAGCAGTACTTC. It encodes CASSYRDRTAYEQYF.

This chain joins TRBV6-1 and TRBJ1-1; D not resolved. Trimming took off 6 bases at V and 1 base at J, with 12 bases between the two ends. Germline CDR1 and CDR2: MNHNS and SASEGT. This CDR3 contains 14 residues. The CDR3 coding sequence is TGTGCCAGCAGGCAACAGCACGAGAACACTGAAGCTTTCTTT. As protein: CASRQQHENTEAFF.

V usage is TRBV5-1 and J usage is TRBJ1-2; 7 positions match TRBD1. V lost 7 bases, J lost 4 bases, and 13 bases stayed unmatched. The CDR3 has 15 residues. Germline loops: CDR1 SGHRS, CDR2 YFSETQ. CDR3 nucleotides: TGCGCCAGCCGCGACCGGACAGGAGGAAGCTATGGCTACACCTTC. Its translation is CASRDRTGGSYGYTF. Filled out from reference TRBV5-1 and TRBJ1-2, the complete variable domain reads KAGVTQTPRYLIKTRGQQVTLSCSPISGHRSVSWYQQTPGQGLQFLFEYFSETQRNKGNFPGRFSGRQFSNSRSEMNVSTLELGDSALYLCASRDRTGGSYGYTFGSGTRLTVV.